Presented here are 7 T cell receptor beta chains from one specimen sequenced in a study of identifying expanded T cells in peripheral blood. The protocol was immunoSEQ multiplex PCR, while the TCRdb copy is restricted to in-frame clones and leaves out a portion. The repertoire consists of around 66,000 clones, with over 75% occurring once and the leading ten covering about 4.5%. Sequenced: blood. The receptors derive from a person between 18 and 75 years old in good health.

CDR3 DNA: TGCGCCAGCAGCCTCGGAGGACAGTTTGGCAATCAGCCCCAGCATTTT. Its protein is CASSLGGQFGNQPQHF. V is TRBV4-1 and J is TRBJ1-5; D may be TRBD1 (6 bases). This CDR3 contains 16 residues. Trimming took off 4 bases at V and 2 bases at J, with 15 bases between the two ends. CDR1 is MGHRA and CDR2 is YSYEKL in the germline V gene.

In its sample, this clone was seen a few times. This chain links TRBV10-1 with TRBJ2-2; 8 bases are shared with TRBD2. Trimming took 3 bases from V and 4 from J; bases not matched to a gene: 4. CDR3 length: 15 residues. Germline assignment: CDR1 WNHNN and CDR2 SYGVQD (reference sequence). This chain's CDR3 is CASSEAGVRTGELFF. The DNA for the CDR3 is TGCGCCAGCAGTGAAGCGGGAGTTCGCACCGGGGAGCTGTTTTTT.

This clone turned up a few times. J is TRBJ1-6 and V is TRBV11-2, with 10 nucleotides matching TRBD1. With V trimmed by 5 bases and J by 10 bases, 5 bases remained unmatched. Germline assignment: CDR1 SGHAT and CDR2 FQNNGV. CDR3 length: 14 residues. The DNA of the CDR3 is TGTGCCAGCAGCCCCGGGACAGGGGCCTCACCCCTCCACTTT. It is translated as CASSPGTGASPLHF. Drawing the rest from reference TRBV11-2 and TRBJ1-6, the complete variable domain is EAGVAQSPRYKIIEKRQSVAFWCNPISGHATLYWYQQILGQGPKLLIQFQNNGVVDDSQLPKDRFSAERLKGVDSTLKIQPAKLEDSAVYLCASSPGTGASPLHFGNGTRLTVT.

The CDR3 loop is CASSVAPSSGNTIYF. CDR3 in DNA: TGTGCCAGCAGCGTAGCACCAAGCTCTGGAAACACCATATATTTT. The genes are TRBV9 and TRBJ1-3; D call uncertain. Germline CDR1 SGDLS, CDR2 YYNGEE. This CDR3 is built from 15 residues. V gave up 0 bases and J gave up 0 bases, with 7 bases separating them. Based on the CDR3 plus reference TRBV9 and TRBJ1-3, the full variable domain is DSGVTQTPKHLITATGQRVTLRCSPRSGDLSVYWYQQSLDQGLQFLIQYYNGEERAKGNILERFSAQQFPDLHSELNLSSLELGDSALYFCASSVAPSSGNTIYFGEGSWLTVV.

The chain recombines TRBV12-2 with TRBJ1-1; the table's D call TRBD1 went unverified against the DNA. TRBV12-2 is deemed a pseudogene. This CDR3 has 20 residues. Here the CDR3 reads CASRLALSQTRENIVNEAFF. CDR3 in DNA: TGTGCAAGTCGCTTAGCGCTATCACAGACCAGAGAGAACATAGTCAATGAAGCTTTCTTT.

The chain carries TRBV11-2 and TRBJ2-7; D ambiguous. V was shortened by 0 bases and J by 4 bases, with 7 bases between the two germline ends. Germline V lookup: CDR1 SGHAT, CDR2 FQNNGV. The CDR3 length is 13 residues. CDR3 loop: CASSLERIYEQYF. CDR3 bases: TGTGCCAGCAGCTTAGAACGGATTTACGAGCAGTACTTC.

CDR3 nucleotides: TGTGCCAGCAGCCCCAGGGGCGGCAGGGGGAAAAATGGCTACACCTTC. It is translated as CASSPRGGRGKNGYTF. This chain joins TRBV6-4 and TRBJ1-2, with 7 bases that match TRBD1. Germline loops: CDR1 MRHNA, CDR2 SNTAGT. The CDR3 is 16 residues long. Trimming at V came to 6 bases and at J to 6 bases, leaving 16 bases not matched to a gene.